This T cell receptor (beta chain) was observed in a study of Ad26.COV2.S vaccination and SARS-CoV-2 variants. Profiling relied on immunoSEQ multiplex PCR, and the TCRdb table lists in-frame clones only, not all of them. The data hold about 350,000 clones, with under 95% observed a single time. Trimming left V 7 bases short and J 9 bases short, with 12 bases between. The CDR3 loop spans 11 amino acids. The specimen comprised peripheral blood, sampled after recovery from COVID-19. This rearrangement joins TRBV12-3 or TRBV12-4 to TRBJ2-5; a possible D gene is TRBD1 (6 bases). The origin of this receptor is a human donor who had recovered from COVID-19. The CDR3, as DNA: TGTGCCAGCACGACAGGCGAGGCCCAGTACTTC. Amino acid sequence: CASTTGEAQYF.